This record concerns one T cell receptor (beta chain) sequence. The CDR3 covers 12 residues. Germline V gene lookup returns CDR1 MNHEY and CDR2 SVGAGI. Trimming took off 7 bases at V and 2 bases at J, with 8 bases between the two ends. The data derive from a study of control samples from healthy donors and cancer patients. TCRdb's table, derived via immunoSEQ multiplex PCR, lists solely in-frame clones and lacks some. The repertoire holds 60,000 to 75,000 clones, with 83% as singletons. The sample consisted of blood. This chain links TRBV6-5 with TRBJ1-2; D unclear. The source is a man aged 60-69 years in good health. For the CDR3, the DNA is TGTGCCAGCACTAACGGGAACTATGGCTACACCTTC. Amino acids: CASTNGNYGYTF.